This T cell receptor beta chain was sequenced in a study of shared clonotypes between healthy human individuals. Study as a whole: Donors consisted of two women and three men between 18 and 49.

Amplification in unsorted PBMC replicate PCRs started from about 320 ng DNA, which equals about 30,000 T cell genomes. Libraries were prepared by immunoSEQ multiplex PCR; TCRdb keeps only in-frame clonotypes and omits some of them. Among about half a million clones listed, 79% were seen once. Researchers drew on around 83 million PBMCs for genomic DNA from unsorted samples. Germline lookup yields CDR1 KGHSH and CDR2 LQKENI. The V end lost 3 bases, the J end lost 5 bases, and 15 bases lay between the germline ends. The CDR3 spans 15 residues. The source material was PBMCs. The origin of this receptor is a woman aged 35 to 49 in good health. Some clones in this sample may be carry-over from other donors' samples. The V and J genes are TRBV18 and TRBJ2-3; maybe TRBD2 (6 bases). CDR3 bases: TGTGCCAGCTCACCGCCGATAATCGGGGGAGATACGCAGTATTTT. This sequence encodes CASSPPIIGGDTQYF.